The 21 T cell receptor beta chains below all came from one sample that was sequenced in a study of cytomegalovirus exposure and HLA in healthy donors. This PCR relied on a set of 60 Vbeta primers and 13 Jbeta primers. Sequencing was performed with immunoSEQ multiplex PCR; in TCRdb, only in-frame clones are kept and a portion is missing. In the table there are some 170,000 clones, roughly 85% of which are singletons. The sequenced sample was PBMCs. The receptors originated from a middle-aged man in good health and CMV-seropositive.

The CDR3 protein is CASSDREAGNTIYF. CDR3 DNA: TGTGCCAGCAGTGACCGCGAGGCTGGAAACACCATATATTTT. V and J are TRBV25-1 and TRBJ1-3; D call uncertain. The CDR3 spans 14 residues. Germline loops: CDR1 MGHDK, CDR2 SYGVNS. Trimming took 3 bases from V and 2 from J, leaving 8 bases between them.

The V call is TRBV6-6, the J call TRBJ1-2, with D perhaps TRBD1 (6 bases). Trimming took off 0 bases at V and 2 bases at J, with 7 bases between the two ends. The CDR3 length is 14 residues. Germline V gene sequence: CDR1 MNHNY, CDR2 SVGAGI (reference sequence). The CDR3 DNA follows: TGTGCCAGCAGTTACTCGACAGGAAACTATGGCTACACCTTC. It specifies CASSYSTGNYGYTF.

The chain couples TRBV5-6 to TRBJ1-4, with 11 bases fitting TRBD1. The CDR3 runs 15 residues. J gave up 7 bases and V 4 bases, and 6 bases lay outside the gene matches. Germline V gene lookup returns CDR1 SGHDT and CDR2 YYEEEE. CDR3 residues: CASSIGQGAGEKLFF. The CDR3 DNA follows: TGTGCCAGCAGCATAGGACAGGGGGCTGGTGAAAAACTGTTTTTT.

This chain links TRBV5-4 with TRBJ2-7; TRBD1 might be the D (5 bases). In germline, CDR1 is SGHNT, CDR2 YYREEE (reference sequence). This CDR3 spans 14 amino acids. Trimming pared 0 bases from V and 5 bases from J, leaving 12 bases between. This CDR3 reads CASSLVLGQDEQYF. The CDR3 DNA sequence: TGTGCCAGCAGCTTGGTATTGGGGCAGGACGAGCAGTACTTC.

The gene calls are TRBV5-6 and TRBJ1-6; 10 bases map to TRBD1. Looked up from germline, CDR1 is SGHDT and CDR2 is YYEEEE. J lost 8 bases, V lost 3 bases, and 8 bases had no gene match. This CDR3 comprises 16 residues. The CDR3 reads CASSSSTGGFDSPLHF. The CDR3, as DNA: TGTGCCAGCAGCTCCTCGACAGGGGGCTTCGATTCACCCCTCCACTTT.

This clone has a single count. V usage is TRBV2 and J usage is TRBJ2-7; possible D gene TRBD1, 5 bases. There are 14 residues in the CDR3. V was shortened by 2 bases and J by 2 bases, with 10 bases between the two germline ends. In germline, CDR1 is SNHLY, CDR2 FYNNEI. CDR3 residues: CASSESRQTYEQYF. The CDR3 DNA sequence: TGTGCCAGCAGTGAATCGAGACAGACCTACGAGCAGTACTTC.

The V call is TRBV5-1, the J call TRBJ2-5, with D possibly being TRBD2 (6 bases). Per the germline V gene, CDR1 is SGHRS and CDR2 is YFSETQ. Trimming shortened V by 8 bases and J by 1 base, and 12 bases separated the two germline ends. This CDR3 has 13 residues. The CDR3 reads CASRPGGQETQYF. CDR3 sequence (DNA): TGCGCCAGTAGACCCGGGGGCCAAGAGACCCAGTACTTC.

The rearrangement uses TRBV19 and TRBJ2-7, with 10 bases identical to TRBD2. The germline CDR1 and CDR2 sequences are LNHDA and SQIVND (reference sequence). The CDR3 is 13 amino acids. With V trimmed by 10 bases and J by 4 bases, 7 bases remained unmatched. CDR3 bases: TGTGCCATACCTAGCGGGAGTGGGTACGAGCAGTACTTC. Translation: CAIPSGSGYEQYF. Full variable domain (outside the CDR3, taken from reference TRBV19 and TRBJ2-7): DGGITQSPKYLFRKEGQNVTLSCEQNLNHDAMYWYRQDPGQGLRLIYYSQIVNDFQKGDIAEGYSVSREKKESFPLTVTSAQKNPTAFYLCAIPSGSGYEQYFGPGTRLTVT.

The gene calls are TRBV5-5 and TRBJ2-7, with TRBD1 as a possible D gene (6 bases). The V gene lost 4 bases and the J gene lost 3 bases, with 20 bases spanning the gap. This CDR3 is 16 amino acids long. Germline V gene data show CDR1 as SGHKS and CDR2 as YYEKEE (reference sequence). This chain's CDR3 is CASSRGTTSIVYEQYF. CDR3 DNA: TGTGCCAGCAGCAGAGGGACAACATCGATAGTCTACGAGCAGTACTTC. Supplemented by reference TRBV5-5 and TRBJ2-7, the full variable domain reads DAGVTQSPTHLIKTRGQQVTLRCSPISGHKSVSWYQQVLGQGPQFIFQYYEKEERGRGNFPDRFSARQFPNYSSELNVNALLLGDSALYLCASSRGTTSIVYEQYFGPGTRLTVT.

V gene TRBV7-2 combines with J gene TRBJ1-5; perhaps TRBD1 as D (6 bases). The ends were cut back, 3 bases at V and 6 bases at J, with 15 bases in the middle. CDR1 is SGHTA, CDR2 FQGNSA, per germline. CDR3 length equals 15 residues. The CDR3 DNA reads TGTGCCAGCAGCTTCGGACAGTCGTCAGGTCAGCCCCAGCATTTT. Amino acids: CASSFGQSSGQPQHF.

J is TRBJ2-3 and V is TRBV27; possible D gene TRBD2, 6 bases. CDR1 is MNHEY and CDR2 is SMNVEV in the germline V gene (reference sequence). Trimming shortened V by 1 base and J by 2 bases, and 13 bases separated the two germline ends. The CDR3 totals 16 residues. In DNA, the CDR3 is TGTGCCAGCAGTTTATTGACGGGGGTGATCACAGATACGCAGTATTTT. Residues: CASSLLTGVITDTQYF.

The CDR3 bases are TGTGCCAGCAGCTCTGCCGTGGGACAGGCGTACGAGCAGTACTTC. Its translation is CASSSAVGQAYEQYF. The V gene is TRBV7-2, the J gene TRBJ2-7; 8 bases line up with TRBD1. There are 15 residues in the CDR3. Trimming removed 4 bases from V and 4 bases from J; junction bases left unmatched: 9. Germline loops: CDR1 SGHTA, CDR2 FQGNSA.

The V call is TRBV4-2, the J call TRBJ2-1, with 9 bases fitting TRBD2. The germline CDR1 and CDR2 sequences are LGHNA and YNFKEQ. The CDR3 has 18 amino acids. The J segment lost 7 bases and the V segment lost 0 bases, leaving 13 bases of the junction unmatched. CDR3 in amino acids: CASSQDGGGGRASNEQFF. The CDR3, as DNA: TGTGCCAGCAGCCAAGATGGGGGCGGCGGGAGGGCCTCAAATGAGCAGTTCTTC.

V usage is TRBV27 and J usage is TRBJ2-7; D is perhaps TRBD1 (6 bases). Trimming cost V 8 bases and J 5 bases, with 22 bases left between them. The CDR3 spans 15 residues. Germline lookup yields CDR1 MNHEY and CDR2 SMNVEV (reference sequence). As DNA, the CDR3 is TGTGCCAGCGGATCCCTGGGCCAGGGGATACACGAGCAGTACTTC. Its protein product is CASGSLGQGIHEQYF.

In this sample, this clone turned up once. The V and J genes are TRBV9 and TRBJ2-1, with TRBD2 matching over 8 bases. Germline CDR1 SGDLS, CDR2 YYNGEE. The CDR3 is 15 amino acids. J gave up 2 bases and V 4 bases, and 5 bases lay outside the gene matches. The CDR3 sequence is CASSPGLATYNEQFF. CDR3 nucleotide sequence: TGTGCCAGCAGCCCCGGACTAGCTACCTACAATGAGCAGTTCTTC.

The V and J genes are TRBV7-9 and TRBJ1-1, with TRBD1 matching 7 bases. V was clipped by 2 bases and J by 8 bases; unmatched bases: 5. This CDR3 is 13 amino acids long. Germline V gene data show CDR1 as SEHNR and CDR2 as FQNEAQ (reference sequence). The CDR3 nucleotides are TGTGCCAGCAGCTTAATGGGGACAGACGAAGCTTTCTTT. Its protein product is CASSLMGTDEAFF.

This chain joins TRBV4-1 and TRBJ2-3; the D gene is possibly TRBD2 (5 bases). This CDR3 contains 16 residues. Trimming removed 0 bases at V and 0 bases at J, with 10 bases between. CDR1 MGHRA and CDR2 YSYEKL come from the germline V gene. For the CDR3, the DNA is TGCGCCAGCAGCCAAGAACCCCCGGGAAGCACAGATACGCAGTATTTT. Amino acid sequence: CASSQEPPGSTDTQYF.

This rearrangement joins TRBV5-6 to TRBJ2-3; D gene unclear. CDR3 size: 15 residues. In germline, CDR1 is SGHDT, CDR2 YYEEEE. V lost 2 bases and J lost 1, with 11 bases in between. The CDR3 protein is CASSFERSRTDTQYF. Written as DNA, the CDR3 is TGTGCCAGCAGCTTTGAACGGTCTCGCACAGATACGCAGTATTTT.

This clone was counted between two and nine times. The chain combines TRBV4-1 with TRBJ2-1; D possibly corresponds to TRBD2 (6 bases). The germline V and J ends were trimmed by 3 bases and 7 bases, with 13 bases remaining between them. The V gene's germline CDR1 is MGHRA and CDR2 YSYEKL. This CDR3 spans 14 amino acids. DNA of the CDR3: TGCGCCAGCAGCCAGGGGGGACTTCTAAATGAGCAGTTCTTC. Translation gives CASSQGGLLNEQFF.

The genes are TRBV19 and TRBJ2-2; TRBD1 might be the D (5 bases). Germline CDR1 is LNHDA and CDR2 is SQIVND (reference sequence). The CDR3 is made up of 15 amino acids. Deletions cut 7 bases from V and 4 bases from J, with 16 bases between. The CDR3 region has the DNA TGTGCCAGTATAAGGGGATCCTCAAGCACCGGGGAGCTGTTTTTT. This encodes CASIRGSSSTGELFF.

The rearrangement links TRBV5-1 to TRBJ2-1; D may be TRBD2 (6 bases). The CDR3 length is 15 residues. V was shortened by 7 bases and J by 4 bases, with 18 bases between the two germline ends. CDR1 is SGHRS, CDR2 YFSETQ, per germline. This chain's CDR3 is CASRVGTPYYNEQFF. The CDR3 DNA is TGCGCCAGCCGTGTGGGGACTCCCTATTACAATGAGCAGTTCTTC.